What follows are 20 T cell receptor beta chains derived from one specimen sequenced in a study of metastatic and nonmetastatic thyroid tumors. Patients were all untreated before their thyroid surgery. Through MiXCR, TCRdb re-clonotyped the PCR reads. The data hold tens of thousands of clones, with over 20% observed a single time. The source material was blood. The receptors come from a female donor with papillary thyroid cancer or a benign thyroid nodule (not recorded which). Some clones in this sample may be carry-over from other donors' samples.

This clone was counted many times. This chain links TRBV6-2 or TRBV6-3 with TRBJ1-1; 7 nucleotides agree with TRBD1. There are 15 residues in the CDR3. Looked up from germline, CDR1 is MNHEY and CDR2 is SVGEGT. J was trimmed by 1 base and V by 6 bases; bases with no gene match: 8. Here the CDR3 DNA reads TGTGCCAGCAGCACAACCCGACAGGGGAACACTGAAGCTTTCTTT. Its translation: CASSTTRQGNTEAFF.

This clone was picked up a small number of times. This chain joins TRBV9 and TRBJ2-3, with TRBD1 as a possible D gene (6 bases). Looked up from germline, CDR1 is SGDLS and CDR2 is YYNGEE. Trimming stripped 7 bases from V and 6 bases from J, with 12 bases between. This CDR3 is built from 12 residues. The CDR3 protein is CASAGVLDTQYF. The DNA of the CDR3 is TGTGCCAGCGCAGGGGTCCTCGATACGCAGTATTTT.

This clone has at least ten counts. The chain is built from TRBV24-1 and TRBJ2-3; D possibly corresponds to TRBD2 (6 bases). The CDR3 sequence is 16 residues long. V was cut by 1 base and J by 0 bases, with 10 bases left in between. Germline V gene lookup returns CDR1 KGHDR and CDR2 SFDVKD. CDR3: CATSDFSGKSTDTQYF. In DNA, the CDR3 is TGTGCCACCAGTGATTTTAGCGGAAAGAGCACAGATACGCAGTATTTT.

The chain carries TRBV6-1 and TRBJ2-1, with 8 bases aligning to TRBD1. Germline trimming cut 6 bases from V and 10 bases from J; bases unmatched to any gene: 5. The CDR3 contains 12 residues. Germline V gene sequence: CDR1 MNHNS, CDR2 SASEGT. The CDR3 spells CASSSRDREQFF. CDR3 sequence (DNA): TGTGCCAGCAGCTCCAGGGACAGGGAGCAGTTCTTC.

The chain couples TRBV20-1 to TRBJ1-5, with D unresolved. Deletions cut 2 bases from V and 0 bases from J, with 14 bases between. Germline V gene sequence: CDR1 DFQATT, CDR2 SNEGSKA (reference sequence). The CDR3 sequence is 16 residues long. CDR3 sequence reads: CSARSRYVYSNQPQHF. In nucleotides, the CDR3 is TGCAGTGCTAGATCTCGGTACGTCTATAGCAATCAGCCCCAGCATTTT.

This clone was counted at least ten times. The gene calls are TRBV18 and TRBJ2-3; unclear D gene. This CDR3 is built from 13 residues. CDR1 and CDR2 from the germline V gene are KGHSH and LQKENI. Deletions cut 2 bases from V and 5 bases from J, with 8 bases between. Written as DNA, the CDR3 is TGTGCCAGCTCACCAGGGTCTAGAGATACGCAGTATTTT. Translating gives CASSPGSRDTQYF.

The genes are TRBV20-1 and TRBJ2-7; TRBD1 agrees at 10 bases. With V trimmed by 7 bases and J by 9 bases, 3 bases remained unmatched. The CDR3 length is 10 residues. Germline lookup yields CDR1 DFQATT and CDR2 SNEGSKA (reference sequence). The CDR3 sequence is CSVGQGTQYF. CDR3 in DNA: TGCAGTGTGGGACAGGGGACGCAGTACTTC.

The sample holds many counts of this clone. The chain has TRBV14 and TRBJ1-6; the D gene is possibly TRBD1 (5 bases). The CDR3 consists of 16 residues. CDR1 and CDR2 (germline): SGHDN, FVKESK. V was pared by 0 bases and J by 7 bases, with 13 bases between. CDR3 bases: TGTGCCAGCAGCCAAGATAGGACCAGGACAAATTCACCCCTCCACTTT. It encodes CASSQDRTRTNSPLHF.

This clone is medium-sized in the sample. The CDR3 here is CASTLLAGGRNSYEQYF. The CDR3 coding sequence is TGTGCCAGCACCCTACTAGCGGGAGGACGGAACTCCTACGAGCAGTACTTC. V gene TRBV11-2 combines with J gene TRBJ2-7, with TRBD2 identical over 12 bases. V dropped 7 bases and J dropped 0; count of bases not matched to a gene: 10. Germline V lookup: CDR1 SGHAT, CDR2 FQNNGV. The CDR3 contains 17 residues.

Relative to its sample, this clone is medium-sized. The gene calls are TRBV25-1 and TRBJ2-1, with D unresolved. The CDR3 is made up of 11 amino acids. Germline CDR1 MGHDK, CDR2 SYGVNS. V was clipped by 6 bases and J by 5 bases, with 5 bases between them. CDR3 sequence (DNA): TGTGCCAGCAGATCCAACAATGAGCAGTTCTTC. Translating gives CASRSNNEQFF.

In its sample, this clone was seen many times. This sequence joins TRBV5-1 and TRBJ2-4; D gene unclear. Trimming left V 0 bases short and J 5 bases short, with 9 bases between. The CDR3 has 14 amino acids. Germline CDR1 is SGHRS and CDR2 is YFSETQ. The CDR3 region has the DNA TGCGCCAGCAGCTTGGATTTTCTACAAAACATTCAGTACTTC. Its protein product is CASSLDFLQNIQYF.

This clone was observed a handful of times. Relative to the germline gene, one junction end is altered; a read error may explain this. This chain links TRBV6-2 or TRBV6-3 with TRBJ1-1, with TRBD1 as a possible D gene (6 bases). The CDR3 consists of 16 residues. Germline CDR1 reads MNHEY; CDR2 reads SVGEGT. CDR3 region: CASSFIRDTVNTEVFF. In nucleotides, the CDR3 is TGTGCCAGCTCTTTTATACGGGACACGGTGAACACTGAAGTTTTCTTT.

This clone was counted many times. The gene calls are TRBV28 and TRBJ1-1, with D perhaps matching TRBD1 (5 bases). CDR3 size: 12 residues. Germline CDR1 MDHEN, CDR2 SYDVKM. The V end lost 8 bases, the J end lost 2 bases, and 9 bases lay between the germline ends. CDR3 sequence (DNA): TGTGCCAGCGTAGGGGCAAACACTGAAGCTTTCTTT. Translated, it gives CASVGANTEAFF.

At least ten counts were recorded for this clone. The V call is TRBV13, the J call TRBJ1-1; TRBD1 is a possible D gene (6 bases). Germline V gene data show CDR1 as PRHDT and CDR2 as FYEKMQ (reference sequence). V was pared by 0 bases and J by 1 base, with 12 bases between. The length of the CDR3 is 16 residues. The CDR3 sequence: CASSLGVRGPNTEAFF. The CDR3 DNA sequence: TGTGCCAGCAGCTTAGGTGTCCGGGGGCCGAACACTGAAGCTTTCTTT.

This clone has only one observation. The chain is built from TRBV30 and TRBJ2-3; 7 nucleotides line up with TRBD1. CDR1 and CDR2 (germline): GTSNPN, SVGIG (reference sequence). Germline trimming cut 0 bases from V and 3 bases from J; bases unmatched to any gene: 9. The CDR3 totals 16 residues. The CDR3, as DNA: TGTGCCTGGAGTGTCGAGACAGGGTATCTGACAGATACGCAGTATTTT. Translation gives CAWSVETGYLTDTQYF.

This clone was recorded at least ten times. The chain links TRBV5-8 to TRBJ2-5; D perhaps matches TRBD2 (5 bases). Germline CDR1 reads SGHTS; CDR2 reads YDEGEE. This CDR3 is 14 amino acids long. Deletions cut 6 bases from V and 3 bases from J, with 15 bases between. In DNA, the CDR3 is TGTGCCAGCAAGGAAGGGTACGGGAAAGAGACCCAGTACTTC. Its protein product is CASKEGYGKETQYF.

Of note for this clone: One junction end does not reproduce the germline sequence, and a read error may be involved. This chain links TRBV7-6 with TRBJ2-2, with a tentative D call TRBD1 (5 bases). The length of the CDR3 is 17 residues. CDR1 is SGHVS and CDR2 is FNYEAQ in the germline V gene. CDR3 coding DNA: TGTGCCAGCAGCTTAGTAATCGTCCAGGGTGCCACCGGTGAGCTGTTTTTT. Protein: CASSLVIVQGATGELFF. Full variable domain (remainder filled in from reference TRBV7-6 and TRBJ2-2): GAGVSQSPRYKVTKRGQDVALRCDPISGHVSLYWYRQALGQGPEFLTYFNYEAQQDKSGLPNDRFSAERPEGSISTLTIQRTEQRDSAMYRCASSLVIVQGATGELFFGEGSRLTVL.

This clone appeared many times. CDR3 sequence: CASSEDGQAAYEQYF. CDR3 nucleotide sequence: TGTGCCAGCAGTGAAGACGGTCAGGCGGCCTACGAGCAGTACTTC. The chain is built from TRBV2 and TRBJ2-7; D gene unclear. V was cut by 1 base and J by 2 bases, with 12 bases left in between. The CDR3 covers 15 residues. Germline CDR1 is SNHLY and CDR2 is FYNNEI.

This clone was seen ten or more times. The V call is TRBV5-1, the J call TRBJ1-1, with D tentatively TRBD1 (5 bases). Germline V gives CDR1 SGHRS, CDR2 YFSETQ. The V end lost 5 bases, the J end lost 6 bases, and 11 bases lay between the germline ends. This CDR3 is built from 12 residues. This CDR3 reads CASSSGDAEAFF. CDR3 nucleotide sequence: TGCGCCAGCAGTTCGGGGGATGCTGAAGCTTTCTTT.

Only a few counts were recorded for this clone. This sequence joins TRBV2 and TRBJ1-3, with TRBD1 identical over 7 bases. This CDR3 contains 16 residues. Trimming removed 5 bases from V and 0 bases from J; junction bases left unmatched: 7. Per the germline V gene, CDR1 is SNHLY and CDR2 is FYNNEI. The CDR3 sequence is CASSSFDRVSGNTIYF. CDR3 sequence (DNA): TGTGCCAGCAGTTCCTTCGACAGGGTCTCTGGAAACACCATATATTTT.